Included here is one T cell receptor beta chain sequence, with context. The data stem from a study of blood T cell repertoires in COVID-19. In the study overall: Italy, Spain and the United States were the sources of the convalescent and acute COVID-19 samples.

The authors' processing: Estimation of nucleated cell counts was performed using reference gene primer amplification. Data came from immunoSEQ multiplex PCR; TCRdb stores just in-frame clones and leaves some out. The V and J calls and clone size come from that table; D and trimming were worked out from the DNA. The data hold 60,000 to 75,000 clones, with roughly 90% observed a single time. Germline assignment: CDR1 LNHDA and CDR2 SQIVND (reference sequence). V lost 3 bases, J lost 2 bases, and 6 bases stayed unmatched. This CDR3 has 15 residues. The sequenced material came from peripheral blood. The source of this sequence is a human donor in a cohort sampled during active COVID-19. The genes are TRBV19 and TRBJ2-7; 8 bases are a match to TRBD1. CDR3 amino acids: CASSIRRTGPYEQYF. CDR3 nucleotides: TGTGCCAGTAGTATTAGGAGGACAGGGCCCTACGAGCAGTACTTC.